The 14 T cell receptor beta chains below all came from one sample that was sequenced in a study of prognosis after radiotherapy for stage I lung cancer. Amplification of the TCR beta CDR3 (from genomic DNA) was done by two-round multiplex PCR. The use of primers specific to each TRBV and TRBJ gene characterized first-round PCR. One entry per CDR3 protein, called by TCRdb with MiXCR from the multiplex PCR reads. This table holds about 35,000 distinct CDR3 sequences, more than 30% found once. The sequences come from PBMCs, collected before or after stereotactic body radiation therapy (not recorded which). The receptor set was obtained from a donor of 50 years or more with non-small cell lung cancer.

This clonotype was seen ten or more times. The rearrangement links TRBV4-3 to TRBJ1-2; D is uncertain. Germline values: CDR1 LGHNA, CDR2 YSLEER. V gave up 1 base and J gave up 0 bases, with 6 bases separating them. There are 14 residues in the CDR3. CDR3 DNA sequence: TGCGCCAGCAGCCAAGTCGAGTCTAACTATGGCTACACCTTC. Translation gives CASSQVESNYGYTF.

In its sample, this clonotype was seen many times. V gene TRBV19 combines with J gene TRBJ2-3; the match to TRBD1 covers 7 bases. Trimming cost V 5 bases and J 1 base; bases outside gene matches: 6. In germline, CDR1 is LNHDA, CDR2 SQIVND (reference sequence). There are 15 residues in the CDR3. DNA for the CDR3: TGTGCCAGTAGTCCTCCCGGGACAGGCACAGATACGCAGTATTTT. This translates into CASSPPGTGTDTQYF.

In the case of this clonotype: One base away lies a much larger clone, so this may be a sequencing read error. V is TRBV30 and J is TRBJ1-5; 8 bases fit TRBD1. V was clipped by 1 base and J by 7 bases; unmatched bases: 3. CDR1 GTSNPN and CDR2 SVGIG come from the germline V gene (reference sequence). The CDR3 contains 13 residues. CDR3 sequence (DNA): TGTGCCTGGAGTGACAGGGGGGCACAGCCCCAGCATTTT. It specifies CAWSDRGAQPQHF.

Regarding this clonotype: This could be a read error, since a much larger clone is one nucleotide away. The chain recombines TRBV6-2 or TRBV6-3 with TRBJ2-7; D gene uncertain. Trimming removed 8 bases at V and 2 bases at J, with 13 bases between. This CDR3 spans 13 amino acids. CDR1 is MNHEY and CDR2 is SVGEGT in the germline V gene. CDR3 sequence reads: CASVHPSPYEQYF. The DNA of the CDR3 is TGTGCCAGCGTACACCCAAGCCCCTACGAGCAGTACTTC.

This clonotype showed up many times. This sequence joins TRBV20-1 and TRBJ2-7, with 9 bases fitting TRBD2. In germline, CDR1 is DFQATT, CDR2 SNEGSKA (reference sequence). The CDR3 has 16 residues. Trimming removed 5 bases from V and 2 bases from J; junction bases left unmatched: 13. The CDR3 region has the DNA TGCAGTGCTTCCGATGACCTAGCGGGGCCTACCTACGAGCAGTACTTC. It is translated as CSASDDLAGPTYEQYF.

In regard to this clonotype: A junction boundary mismatches the germline segment, possibly from a read error. This sequence joins TRBV30 and TRBJ2-7, with D maybe TRBD2 (6 bases). This CDR3 spans 13 amino acids. Per germline, CDR1 GTSNPN and CDR2 SVGIG (reference sequence). The CDR3 is CAGSVYRRVEQYF. The CDR3 nucleotides are TGTGCCGGGAGTGTCTACAGGAGGGTCGAGCAGTACTTC.

This clonotype has at least ten counts. V and J are TRBV29-1 and TRBJ2-7; 7 positions match TRBD2. There are 14 residues in the CDR3. The J segment lost 6 bases and the V segment lost 4 bases, leaving 12 bases of the junction unmatched. Germline V gene data show CDR1 as SQVTM and CDR2 as ANQGSEA. The CDR3: CSVVRGGGVSEQYF. The CDR3 DNA follows: TGCAGCGTTGTTCGCGGGGGTGGGGTAAGCGAGCAGTACTTC.

The table lists this clonotype with many counts. The chain couples TRBV12-3 or TRBV12-4 to TRBJ2-7; the D is unclear. Trimming took off 4 bases at V and 0 bases at J, with 4 bases between the two ends. CDR3 size: 12 residues. CDR3 protein: CASSWVSYEQYF. The DNA of the CDR3 is TGTGCCAGCAGTTGGGTCTCCTACGAGCAGTACTTC.

The table lists this clonotype with many counts. A much larger clone lies one base from this, so it may be a read error. No conserved phenylalanine or tryptophan is present at the end of the CDR3, so a read error is the likely explanation. V gene TRBV6-2 or TRBV6-3 combines with J gene TRBJ2-1; TRBD2 matches at 12 bases. J was trimmed by 7 bases and V by 5 bases; bases with no gene match: 9. The CDR3 runs to 16 residues. Germline values: CDR1 MNHEY, CDR2 SVGEGT. The CDR3 protein is CASSAPSGGAWNEQFS. For the CDR3, the DNA is TGTGCCAGCAGTGCCCCTAGCGGGGGGGCCTGGAATGAGCAGTTCTCC.

This clonotype was detected only a few times. This may be a read error, as it is one base from a much larger clone. The chain combines TRBV7-9 with TRBJ2-3; no definite D call. The CDR3 length is 13 residues. Germline-derived CDR1 and CDR2 are SEHNR and FQNEAQ (reference sequence). Trimming took 4 bases from V and 2 from J, leaving 7 bases between them. This CDR3 is CASSSLATDTQYF. In DNA form, the CDR3 reads TGTGCCAGCAGCTCATTAGCCACAGATACGCAGTATTTT.

The chain employs TRBV6-1 and TRBJ1-2; D gene uncertain. CDR1 MNHNS and CDR2 SASEGT come from the germline V gene. The CDR3 is made up of 13 amino acids. V was pared by 10 bases and J by 5 bases, with 17 bases between. CDR3 nucleotides: TGTGCCACCTTTTCCGACCTTTCGTATGGCTACACCTTC. Amino acid sequence: CATFSDLSYGYTF.

A word on this clonotype: Since a much larger clone is just one base distant, this may be a read error. V is TRBV30 and J is TRBJ1-1, with TRBD1 matching 7 bases. CDR1 and CDR2 (germline): GTSNPN, SVGIG (reference sequence). The junction had 9 bases not matched to a gene; V was cut back by 1 base and J by 1 base. The CDR3 has 16 residues. The CDR3 loop is CAWSGGDTGANTEAFF. Written as DNA, the CDR3 is TGTGCCTGGAGTGGTGGGGATACAGGGGCGAACACTGAAGCTTTCTTT.

Judged by abundance, this clonotype is medium-sized. V gene TRBV12-3 or TRBV12-4 combines with J gene TRBJ1-6; 8 bases line up with TRBD1. The ends lost 5 bases at V and 8 bases at J; junction bases unmatched: 5. The CDR3 runs to 14 residues. CDR3 protein: CASSLTGVDSPLHF. CDR3 sequence (DNA): TGTGCCAGCAGTCTGACAGGGGTCGATTCACCCCTCCACTTT.

The table lists this clonotype with many counts. V usage is TRBV20-1 and J usage is TRBJ2-7; tentative D call: TRBD1 (5 bases). V was clipped by 3 bases and J by 0 bases, with 18 bases between them. CDR1 DFQATT and CDR2 SNEGSKA come from the germline V gene (reference sequence). The CDR3 sequence is 16 residues long. CDR3 region: CSASFHLGRVSYEQYF. Here the CDR3 DNA reads TGCAGTGCTAGTTTTCACTTGGGCAGGGTCTCCTACGAGCAGTACTTC.